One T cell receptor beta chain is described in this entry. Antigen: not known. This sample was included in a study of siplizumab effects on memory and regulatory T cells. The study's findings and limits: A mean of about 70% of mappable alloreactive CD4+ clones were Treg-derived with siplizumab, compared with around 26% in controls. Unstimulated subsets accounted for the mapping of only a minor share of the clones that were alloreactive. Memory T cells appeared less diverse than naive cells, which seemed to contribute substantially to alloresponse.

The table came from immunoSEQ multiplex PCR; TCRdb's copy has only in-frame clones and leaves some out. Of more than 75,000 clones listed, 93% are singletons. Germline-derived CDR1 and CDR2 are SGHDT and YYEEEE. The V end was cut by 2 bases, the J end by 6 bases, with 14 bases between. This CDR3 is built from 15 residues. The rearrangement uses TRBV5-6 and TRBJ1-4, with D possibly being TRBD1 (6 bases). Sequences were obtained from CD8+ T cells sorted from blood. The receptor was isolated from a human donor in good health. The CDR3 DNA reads TGTGCCAGCAGCTTTCGCGGGACACATGATGAAAAACTGTTTTTT. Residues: CASSFRGTHDEKLFF. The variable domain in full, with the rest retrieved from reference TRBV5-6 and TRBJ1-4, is DAGVTQSPTHLIKTRGQQVTLRCSPKSGHDTVSWYQQALGQGPQFIFQYYEEEERQRGNFPDRFSGHQFPNYSSELNVNALLLGDSALYLCASSFRGTHDEKLFFGSGTQLSVL.